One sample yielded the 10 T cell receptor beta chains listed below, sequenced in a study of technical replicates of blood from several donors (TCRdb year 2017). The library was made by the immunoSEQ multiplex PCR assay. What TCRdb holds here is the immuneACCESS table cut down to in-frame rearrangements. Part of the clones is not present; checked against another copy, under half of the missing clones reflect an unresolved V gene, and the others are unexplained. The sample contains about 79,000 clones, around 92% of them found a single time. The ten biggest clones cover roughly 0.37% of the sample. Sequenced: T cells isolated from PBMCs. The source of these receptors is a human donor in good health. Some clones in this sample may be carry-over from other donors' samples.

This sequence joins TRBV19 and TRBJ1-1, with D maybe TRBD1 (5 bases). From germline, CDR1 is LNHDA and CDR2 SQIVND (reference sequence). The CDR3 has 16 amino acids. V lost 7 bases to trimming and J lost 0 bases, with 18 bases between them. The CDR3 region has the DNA TGTGCCAGTACTCTAATTCCCGACAGCTTGAACACTGAAGCTTTCTTT. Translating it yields CASTLIPDSLNTEAFF.

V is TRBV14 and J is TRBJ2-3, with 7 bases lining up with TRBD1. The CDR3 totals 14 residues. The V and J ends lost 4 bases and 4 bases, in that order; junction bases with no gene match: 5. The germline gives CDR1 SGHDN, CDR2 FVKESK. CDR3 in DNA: TGTGCCAGCAGCCTAGGACAGGTTCCAGATACGCAGTATTTT. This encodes CASSLGQVPDTQYF.

CDR3 DNA: TGTGCCAGCAGTTTATCAGGGGGATACACTGAAGCTTTCTTT. The encoded protein is CASSLSGGYTEAFF. The rearrangement links TRBV28 to TRBJ1-1; 7 bases agree with TRBD1. Germline loops: CDR1 MDHEN, CDR2 SYDVKM. The CDR3 runs to 14 residues. With 1 base clipped from V and 3 bases from J, the junction kept 2 bases outside the gene matches.

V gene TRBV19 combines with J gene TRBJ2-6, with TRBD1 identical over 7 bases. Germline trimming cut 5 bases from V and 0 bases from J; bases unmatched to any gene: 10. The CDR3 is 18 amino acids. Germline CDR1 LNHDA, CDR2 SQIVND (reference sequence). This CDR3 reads CASSPLRGMSSGANVLTF. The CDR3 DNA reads TGTGCCAGTAGTCCTCTCAGGGGGATGAGCTCTGGGGCCAACGTCCTGACTTTC.

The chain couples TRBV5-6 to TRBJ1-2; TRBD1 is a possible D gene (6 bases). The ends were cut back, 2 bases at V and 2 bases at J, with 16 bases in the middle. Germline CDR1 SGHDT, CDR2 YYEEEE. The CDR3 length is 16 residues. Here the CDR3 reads CASSLGDTDLNYGYTF. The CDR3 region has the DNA TGTGCCAGCAGCTTAGGGGACACGGATCTAAACTATGGCTACACCTTC.

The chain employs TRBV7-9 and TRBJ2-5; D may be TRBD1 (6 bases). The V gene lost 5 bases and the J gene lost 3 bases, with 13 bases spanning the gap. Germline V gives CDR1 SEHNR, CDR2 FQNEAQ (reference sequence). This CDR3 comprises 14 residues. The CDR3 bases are TGTGCCAGCAGCGGCAGGGGTGGGGAAGAGACCCAGTACTTC. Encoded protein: CASSGRGGEETQYF.

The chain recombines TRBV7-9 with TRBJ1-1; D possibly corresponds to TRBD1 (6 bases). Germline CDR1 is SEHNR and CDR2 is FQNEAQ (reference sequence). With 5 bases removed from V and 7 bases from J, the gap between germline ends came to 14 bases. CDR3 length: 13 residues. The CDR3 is CASSPYREGEAFF. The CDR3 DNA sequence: TGTGCCAGCAGCCCGTACAGGGAGGGTGAAGCTTTCTTT.

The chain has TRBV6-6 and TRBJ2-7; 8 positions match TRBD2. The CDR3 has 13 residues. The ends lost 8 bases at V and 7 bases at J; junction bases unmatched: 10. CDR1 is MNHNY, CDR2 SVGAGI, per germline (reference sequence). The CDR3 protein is CASREAAGDEQYF. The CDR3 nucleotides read TGTGCCAGCCGGGAGGCAGCGGGAGATGAGCAGTACTTC.

CDR3 sequence: CASSYDGNNEKLFF. CDR3 nucleotide sequence: TGTGCCAGCAGCTATGACGGGAATAATGAAAAACTGTTTTTT. The chain is built from TRBV7-2 and TRBJ1-4; no clear D gene. Germline V gene lookup returns CDR1 SGHTA and CDR2 FQGNSA. Trimming stripped 4 bases from V and 4 bases from J, with 10 bases between. The CDR3 contains 14 residues. Filled out from reference TRBV7-2 and TRBJ1-4, the complete variable domain reads GAGVSQSPSNKVTEKGKDVELRCDPISGHTALYWYRQSLGQGLEFLIYFQGNSAPDKSGLPSDRFSAERTGGSVSTLTIQRTQQEDSAVYLCASSYDGNNEKLFFGSGTQLSVL.

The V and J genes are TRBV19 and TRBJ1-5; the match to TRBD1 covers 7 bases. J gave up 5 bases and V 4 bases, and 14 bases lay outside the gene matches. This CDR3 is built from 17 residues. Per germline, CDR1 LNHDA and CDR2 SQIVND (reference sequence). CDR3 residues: CASSTGTQGSIYQPQHF. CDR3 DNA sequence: TGTGCCAGTAGTACAGGGACACAGGGGAGTATCTATCAGCCCCAGCATTTT.